Following are 30 T cell receptor beta chains from one sample sequenced in a study of graft-versus-host responses after intestinal transplantation. Repertoires were generated with immunoSEQ multiplex PCR, while TCRdb's copy carries only in-frame clones and drops some. Among approximately 14,000 clones, 30% to 40% were seen once, and the ten largest hold roughly 2.2%. Plated together were roughly 200,000 CFSE-labeled responder cells and roughly 200,000 irradiated, violet-dye-labeled stimulator cells. The material sequenced was alloreactive CD8+ T cells from a mixed lymphocyte reaction culture, taken before intestinal transplant. Stated subset: CFSE-low proliferating T cells sorted from roughly six-day pre-transplant mixed lymphocyte reaction (GvH or HvG direction). The receptors come from a human patient who received an intestinal transplant.

The chain uses TRBV6-4 and TRBJ1-1; D unclear. CDR1 MRHNA and CDR2 SNTAGT come from the germline V gene. Trimming stripped 8 bases from V and 1 base from J, with 11 bases between. This CDR3 is built from 13 residues. The DNA for the CDR3 is TGTGCCAGCCTACCTAAAACGAACACTGAAGCTTTCTTT. Its protein is CASLPKTNTEAFF.

The rearrangement uses TRBV19 and TRBJ1-4, with unresolved D. The CDR3 contains 18 residues. Trimming took 5 bases from V and 4 from J, leaving 23 bases between them. CDR1 LNHDA and CDR2 SQIVND come from the germline V gene (reference sequence). The CDR3 reads CASSSPLEAGIGNEKLFF. DNA for the CDR3: TGTGCCAGTAGTTCCCCCCTCGAGGCGGGTATCGGTAATGAAAAACTGTTTTTT. Together with reference TRBV19 and TRBJ1-4, the CDR3 gives the full variable domain: DGGITQSPKYLFRKEGQNVTLSCEQNLNHDAMYWYRQDPGQGLRLIYYSQIVNDFQKGDIAEGYSVSREKKESFPLTVTSAQKNPTAFYLCASSSPLEAGIGNEKLFFGSGTQLSVL.

In this sample, this clone is medium-sized (0.01 to 0.1%). The genes are TRBV7-2 and TRBJ2-3; 7 bases map to TRBD2. CDR1 is SGHTA, CDR2 FQGNSA, per germline. Unmatched junction bases numbered 14, after V lost 2 bases and J lost 0 bases. This CDR3 is 19 amino acids long. CDR3 DNA: TGTGCCAGCAGCTTAAATTCCCCCGGGCTAGCGGTTAGCACAGATACGCAGTATTTT. Encoded protein: CASSLNSPGLAVSTDTQYF.

The chain employs TRBV25-1 and TRBJ1-2; possible D gene TRBD1, 5 bases. The V gene's germline CDR1 is MGHDK and CDR2 SYGVNS. This CDR3 is built from 14 residues. Trimming took off 1 base at V and 6 bases at J, with 12 bases between the two ends. CDR3 region: CASSELTVGDGYTF. The CDR3 region has the DNA TGTGCCAGCAGTGAATTAACCGTAGGGGATGGCTACACCTTC.

V is TRBV9 and J is TRBJ2-1; TRBD1 aligns across 10 bases. This CDR3 spans 16 amino acids. V dropped 0 bases and J dropped 10; count of bases not matched to a gene: 10. Germline CDR1 is SGDLS and CDR2 is YYNGEE. In DNA form, the CDR3 reads TGTGCCAGCAGCGTAGGGGGACAGGGGTCTTACCAGGAGCAGTTCTTC. It yields the protein CASSVGGQGSYQEQFF.

Turning to this clone: An end of the junction does not agree with germline; a read error may underlie this. The chain recombines TRBV10-3 with TRBJ2-7, with D uncertain. CDR1 and CDR2 (germline): ENHRY, SYGVKD. This CDR3 comprises 12 residues. The CDR3 coding sequence is TGTGCCATCAGTGAAACAAGCTACGGGCAGTACTTC. Its protein product is CAISETSYGQYF.

The chain employs TRBV29-1 and TRBJ2-3, with TRBD2 identical over 8 bases. The germline V gene encodes CDR1 SQVTM and CDR2 ANQGSEA. Trimming removed 8 bases from V and 4 bases from J; junction bases left unmatched: 5. The CDR3 totals 12 residues. The CDR3 nucleotides read TGCAGCTACTTAGCGGGGCCAGATACGCAGTATTTT. It encodes CSYLAGPDTQYF.

The chain is built from TRBV19 and TRBJ2-7; perhaps TRBD1 as D (5 bases). Germline CDR1 LNHDA, CDR2 SQIVND (reference sequence). Trimming removed 3 bases at V and 5 bases at J, with 14 bases between. The length of the CDR3 is 14 residues. CDR3 region: CASSMQGGLDEQYF. As DNA, the CDR3 is TGTGCCAGTAGTATGCAGGGTGGGTTGGACGAGCAGTACTTC.

Points on this clone: Mismatch with germline at one junction end may stem from a read error. The V gene is TRBV7-6, the J gene TRBJ2-3, with 7 bases identical to TRBD2. Germline V gene lookup returns CDR1 SGHVS and CDR2 FNYEAQ. This CDR3 spans 15 amino acids. Here the CDR3 reads CASSVTSVGTNTQYF. The CDR3 region has the DNA TGTGCCAGCAGCGTAACTAGCGTGGGCACAAATACGCAGTATTTT.

The chain has TRBV5-5 and TRBJ1-2, with 8 bases matching TRBD1. Germline V gives CDR1 SGHKS, CDR2 YYEKEE (reference sequence). V gave up 4 bases and J gave up 6 bases; unmatched junction bases: 14. The CDR3 loop spans 16 amino acids. CDR3 region: CASSDKDRAHPNGYTF. CDR3 in DNA: TGTGCCAGCAGCGATAAGGACAGGGCTCACCCTAATGGCTACACCTTC. The full variable domain, completed using reference TRBV5-5 and TRBJ1-2, is DAGVTQSPTHLIKTRGQQVTLRCSPISGHKSVSWYQQVLGQGPQFIFQYYEKEERGRGNFPDRFSARQFPNYSSELNVNALLLGDSALYLCASSDKDRAHPNGYTFGSGTRLTVV.

CDR3 sequence (DNA): TGCGCCAGCAGCCTGATTCCTGACCCGTCCTCATACGAGCAGTACTTC. Translated: CASSLIPDPSSYEQYF. V usage is TRBV5-1 and J usage is TRBJ2-7; D gene uncertain. Germline CDR1 reads SGHRS; CDR2 reads YFSETQ. Deletions cut 4 bases from V and 4 bases from J, with 21 bases between. This CDR3 is 16 amino acids long.

This clone showed up just a few times. V usage is TRBV7-9 and J usage is TRBJ2-7, with TRBD1 matching 9 bases. Germline trimming cut 5 bases from V and 6 bases from J; bases unmatched to any gene: 5. Germline V CDR1 and CDR2: SEHNR, FQNEAQ (reference sequence). There are 13 residues in the CDR3. The DNA for the CDR3 is TGTGCCAGCAGCCCGGGACAGGGTGCCGAGCAGTACTTC. Its translation: CASSPGQGAEQYF.

J is TRBJ1-2 and V is TRBV10-2; weak D call: TRBD1 (5 bases). The CDR3 loop spans 16 amino acids. CDR1 is WSHSY, CDR2 SAAADI, per germline. Trimming removed 2 bases at V and 3 bases at J, with 16 bases between. The CDR3 region has the DNA TGCGCCAGCAGTGAGGGTGGGCGCGGGGACCACTATGGCTACACCTTC. Translating gives CASSEGGRGDHYGYTF.

This clone was seen a single time. This rearrangement joins TRBV16 to TRBJ1-1, with TRBD1 matching over 8 bases. The CDR3 is 15 residues long. V shed 1 base and J 6 bases; nucleotides not matched to a gene: 7. From germline, CDR1 is KGHSY and CDR2 FQNENV. The CDR3 DNA follows: TGTGCCAGCAGCCAATTAGCAGGGGGCTTCCCTGAAGCTTTCTTT. It is translated as CASSQLAGGFPEAFF.

The V gene is TRBV5-5, the J gene TRBJ2-5; 11 bases align to TRBD1. Germline V CDR1 and CDR2: SGHKS, YYEKEE (reference sequence). The trim removed 3 bases at V and 7 bases at J, leaving 2 bases unmatched. The length of the CDR3 is 13 residues. The CDR3 spells CASSWGQGVTQYF. DNA for the CDR3: TGTGCCAGCAGCTGGGGACAGGGGGTGACCCAGTACTTC.

This clone was seen more than once but under ten times. V gene TRBV5-1 combines with J gene TRBJ2-2; D ambiguous. Germline-derived CDR1 and CDR2 are SGHRS and YFSETQ. Trimming shortened V by 0 bases and J by 7 bases, and 7 bases separated the two germline ends. The CDR3 runs to 13 residues. Here the CDR3 reads CASSLEWGGELFF. CDR3 sequence (DNA): TGCGCCAGCAGCTTGGAGTGGGGCGGGGAGCTGTTTTTT.

This clone was observed a handful of times. A much larger clone sits a single nucleotide away, making a read error possible. The V gene is TRBV4-2, the J gene TRBJ2-7; 9 positions agree with TRBD2. CDR1 and CDR2 from the germline V gene are LGHNA and YNFKEQ. The CDR3 has 15 amino acids. CDR3 sequence reads: CTSSPSSGASYEQYF. CDR3 bases: TGTACCAGCAGCCCTTCTAGCGGGGCTTCCTACGAGCAGTACTTC.

This clone was seen only a few times. The chain combines TRBV11-2 with TRBJ2-1, with 8 nucleotides matching TRBD2. This CDR3 has 18 amino acids. V shed 4 bases and J 6 bases; nucleotides not matched to a gene: 17. Germline CDR1 SGHAT, CDR2 FQNNGV. In DNA, the CDR3 is TGTGCCAGCAGCTCAACCTCCCGGGGACTAGTTTTGGGCAATGAGCAGTTCTTC. It yields the protein CASSSTSRGLVLGNEQFF.

This clone was detected only a few times. The chain recombines TRBV6-5 with TRBJ2-5; 8 bases are a match to TRBD2. The germline CDR1 and CDR2 sequences are MNHEY and SVGAGI. CDR3 length equals 15 residues. V gave up 6 bases and J gave up 5 bases; unmatched junction bases: 11. The CDR3 DNA is TGTGCCAGCAGGGAGACTAGCGCAGCACGGGAGACCCAGTACTTC. Protein product: CASRETSAARETQYF.

By share of the sample, this clone is medium-sized (0.01 to 0.1%). The chain links TRBV2 to TRBJ1-5; TRBD1 aligns across 7 bases. The CDR3 extends over 15 amino acids. V dropped 6 bases and J dropped 5; count of bases not matched to a gene: 10. Looked up from germline, CDR1 is SNHLY and CDR2 is FYNNEI. CDR3 nucleotide sequence: TGTGCCAGCAGGGATGGACAGGCCGTTGATCAGCCCCAGCATTTT. Its protein is CASRDGQAVDQPQHF.

V gene TRBV7-9 combines with J gene TRBJ1-2, with a weak D call TRBD1 (5 bases). The CDR3 is made up of 16 amino acids. The V end lost 5 bases, the J end lost 2 bases, and 18 bases lay between the germline ends. Germline CDR1 reads SEHNR; CDR2 reads FQNEAQ (reference sequence). CDR3 coding DNA: TGTGCCAGCAGCCCCCATCCCCCTGACAGAAACTATGGCTACACCTTC. This sequence encodes CASSPHPPDRNYGYTF. The full variable domain, in which reference TRBV7-9 and TRBJ1-2 provide the parts outside the CDR3, is DTGVSQNPRHKITKRGQNVTFRCDPISEHNRLYWYRQTLGQGPEFLTYFQNEAQLEKSRLLSDRFSAERPKGSFSTLEIQRTEQGDSAMYLCASSPHPPDRNYGYTFGSGTRLTVV.

This chain uses TRBV5-4 with TRBJ1-2; D remains unclear. Germline V CDR1 and CDR2: SGHNT, YYREEE (reference sequence). The V gene lost 4 bases and the J gene lost 4 bases, with 14 bases spanning the gap. The CDR3 has 14 residues. The chain's CDR3 is CASSPPGPSYGYTF. CDR3 nucleotides: TGTGCCAGCAGCCCCCCAGGTCCAAGCTATGGCTACACCTTC. Combining the CDR3 with reference TRBV5-4 and TRBJ1-2 gives the whole variable domain ETGVTQSPTHLIKTRGQQVTLRCSSQSGHNTVSWYQQALGQGPQFIFQYYREEENGRGNFPPRFSGLQFPNYSSELNVNALELDDSALYLCASSPPGPSYGYTFGSGTRLTVV.

The V call is TRBV4-1, the J call TRBJ2-1; D is ambiguous. The CDR3 totals 16 residues. From germline, CDR1 is MGHRA and CDR2 YSYEKL. Trimming took 5 bases from V and 1 from J, leaving 15 bases between them. The CDR3 protein is CASSSYGLVSYNEQFF. CDR3 nucleotides: TGCGCCAGCAGCTCATATGGGCTGGTTTCCTACAATGAGCAGTTCTTC.

V is TRBV7-8 and J is TRBJ2-3, with 8 bases that match TRBD1. Germline CDR1 is SGHVS and CDR2 is FQNEAQ. Losses at the gene ends were 6 bases for V and 4 bases for J; bases not matched to a gene: 6. This CDR3 is 14 amino acids long. The CDR3 is CASRETGAPDTQYF. In nucleotides, the CDR3 is TGTGCCAGCAGGGAGACAGGGGCCCCAGATACGCAGTATTTT.

Of note for this clone: This may come from a read error, since a much larger clone is one base off. The gene calls are TRBV7-2 and TRBJ2-1; no clear D. The CDR3 runs 11 residues. Germline V lookup: CDR1 SGHTA, CDR2 FQGNSA. The ends were cut back, 1 base at V and 6 bases at J, with 1 base in the middle. As DNA, the CDR3 is TGTGCCAGCAGCTTAGGCAATGAGCAGTTCTTC. Protein: CASSLGNEQFF. Looking up the rest from reference TRBV7-2 and TRBJ2-1 gives the full variable domain: GAGVSQSPSNKVTEKGKDVELRCDPISGHTALYWYRQSLGQGLEFLIYFQGNSAPDKSGLPSDRFSAERTGGSVSTLTIQRTQQEDSAVYLCASSLGNEQFFGPGTRLTVL.

This clone was seen only a few times. In nucleotides, the CDR3 is TGTGCCAGCAGTTTATGGGGGGGAATGAACACTGAAGCTTTCTTT. This encodes CASSLWGGMNTEAFF. The J gene is TRBJ1-1, the V gene TRBV27; D possibly corresponds to TRBD1 (5 bases). This CDR3 spans 15 amino acids. Germline CDR1 is MNHEY and CDR2 is SMNVEV (reference sequence). With 1 base removed from V and 0 bases from J, the gap between germline ends came to 9 bases.

This chain links TRBV5-1 with TRBJ2-5, with 7 bases identical to TRBD1. CDR1 is SGHRS, CDR2 YFSETQ, per germline. Unmatched junction bases numbered 8, after V lost 4 bases and J lost 2 bases. This CDR3 comprises 15 residues. The CDR3 nucleotides read TGCGCCAGCAGCGGGGACAGCGGCCCACAAGAGACCCAGTACTTC. It codes for CASSGDSGPQETQYF. Drawing the rest from reference TRBV5-1 and TRBJ2-5, the complete variable domain is KAGVTQTPRYLIKTRGQQVTLSCSPISGHRSVSWYQQTPGQGLQFLFEYFSETQRNKGNFPGRFSGRQFSNSRSEMNVSTLELGDSALYLCASSGDSGPQETQYFGPGTRLLVL.

By sample share, this clone is medium-sized (0.01 to 0.1%). V gene TRBV7-4 combines with J gene TRBJ1-3, with no clear D. This CDR3 has 12 amino acids. Germline CDR1 and CDR2: SGHVT and SQSDAQ. Trimming took 9 bases from V and 3 from J, leaving 9 bases between them. In DNA, the CDR3 is TGTGCCAGAAAGGGAGGTGGAAACACCATATATTTT. As protein: CARKGGGNTIYF.

The chain combines TRBV13 with TRBJ2-3; D gene unclear. The CDR3 is made up of 15 amino acids. V dropped 8 bases and J dropped 1 base, with 16 bases sitting between them. The germline V gene encodes CDR1 PRHDT and CDR2 FYEKMQ (reference sequence). The CDR3 DNA reads as TGTGCCAGCCAAGATAGGGAATTGGGCACAGATACGCAGTATTTT. Encoded protein: CASQDRELGTDTQYF.

Only a few counts were recorded for this clone. The chain links TRBV12-5 to TRBJ2-2; the match to TRBD1 covers 7 bases. V lost 6 bases and J lost 6; bases outside the gene matches: 10. The CDR3 sequence is 15 residues long. Per germline, CDR1 LGHNT and CDR2 FRNRAP. DNA for the CDR3: TGTGCTAGTGGAGTTGACAGGGTAAACCCCGGGGAGCTGTTTTTT. Its translation is CASGVDRVNPGELFF.